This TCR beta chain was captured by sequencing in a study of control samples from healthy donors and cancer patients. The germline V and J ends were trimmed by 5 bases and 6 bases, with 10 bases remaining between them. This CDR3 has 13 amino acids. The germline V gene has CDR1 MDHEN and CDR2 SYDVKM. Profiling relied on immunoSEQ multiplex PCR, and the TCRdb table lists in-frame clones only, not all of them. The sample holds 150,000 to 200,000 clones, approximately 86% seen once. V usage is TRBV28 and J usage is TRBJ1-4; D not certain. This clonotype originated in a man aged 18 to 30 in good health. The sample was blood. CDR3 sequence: CASSPHGDEKLFF. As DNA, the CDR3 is TGTGCCAGCAGTCCCCACGGGGATGAAAAACTGTTTTTT.